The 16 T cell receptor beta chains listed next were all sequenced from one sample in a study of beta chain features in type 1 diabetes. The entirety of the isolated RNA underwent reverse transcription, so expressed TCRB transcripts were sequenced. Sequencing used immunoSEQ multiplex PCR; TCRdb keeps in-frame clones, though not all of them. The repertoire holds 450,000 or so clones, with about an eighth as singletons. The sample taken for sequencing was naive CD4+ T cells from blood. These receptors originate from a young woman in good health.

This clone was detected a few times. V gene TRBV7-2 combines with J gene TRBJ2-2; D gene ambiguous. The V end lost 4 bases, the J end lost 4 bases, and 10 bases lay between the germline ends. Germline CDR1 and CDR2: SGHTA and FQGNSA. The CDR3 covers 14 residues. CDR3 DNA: TGTGCCAGCAGCTACGCGTGGGGCACCGGGGAGCTGTTTTTT. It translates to CASSYAWGTGELFF.

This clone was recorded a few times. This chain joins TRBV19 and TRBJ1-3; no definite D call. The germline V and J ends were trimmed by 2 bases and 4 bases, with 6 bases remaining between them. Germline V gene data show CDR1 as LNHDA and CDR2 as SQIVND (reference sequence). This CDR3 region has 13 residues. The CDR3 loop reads CASSILQGNTIYF. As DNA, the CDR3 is TGTGCCAGTAGTATACTCCAAGGAAACACCATATATTTT.

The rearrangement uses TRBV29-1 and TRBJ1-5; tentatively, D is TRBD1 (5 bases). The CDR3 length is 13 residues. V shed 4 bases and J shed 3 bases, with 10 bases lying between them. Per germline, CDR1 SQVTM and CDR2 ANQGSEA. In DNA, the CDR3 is TGCAGCGTTGGGGCAGGGCCCAATCAGCCCCAGCATTTT. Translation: CSVGAGPNQPQHF.

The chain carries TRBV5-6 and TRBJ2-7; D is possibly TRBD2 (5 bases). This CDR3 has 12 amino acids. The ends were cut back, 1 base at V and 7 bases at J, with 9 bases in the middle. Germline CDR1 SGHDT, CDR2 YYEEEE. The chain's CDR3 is CASSLKTGEQYF. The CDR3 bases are TGTGCCAGCAGCTTGAAGACGGGAGAGCAGTACTTC.

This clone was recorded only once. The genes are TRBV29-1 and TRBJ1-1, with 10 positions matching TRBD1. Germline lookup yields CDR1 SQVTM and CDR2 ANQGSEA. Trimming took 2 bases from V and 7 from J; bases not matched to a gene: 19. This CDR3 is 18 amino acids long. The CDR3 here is CSVEYRTGQGWYASEAFF. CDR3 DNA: TGCAGCGTTGAATACCGAACGGGACAGGGGTGGTACGCGAGTGAAGCTTTCTTT.

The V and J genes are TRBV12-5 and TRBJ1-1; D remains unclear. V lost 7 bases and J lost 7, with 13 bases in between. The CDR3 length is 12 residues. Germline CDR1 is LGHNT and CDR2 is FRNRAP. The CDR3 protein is CASARPGDEAFF. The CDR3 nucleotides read TGTGCTAGTGCCCGACCCGGGGATGAAGCTTTCTTT.

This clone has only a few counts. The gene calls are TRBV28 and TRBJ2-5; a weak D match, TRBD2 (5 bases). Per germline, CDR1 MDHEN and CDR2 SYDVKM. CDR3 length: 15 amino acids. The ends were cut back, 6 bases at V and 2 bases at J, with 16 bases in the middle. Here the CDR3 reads CASSPRRRQQETQYF. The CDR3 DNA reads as TGTGCCAGCAGCCCTAGACGGAGGCAGCAAGAGACCCAGTACTTC.

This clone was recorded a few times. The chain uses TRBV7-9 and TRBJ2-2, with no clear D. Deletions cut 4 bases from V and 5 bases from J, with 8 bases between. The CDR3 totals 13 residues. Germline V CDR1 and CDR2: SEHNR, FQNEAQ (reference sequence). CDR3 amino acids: CASSSIGTGELFF. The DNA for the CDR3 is TGTGCCAGCAGCTCGATAGGGACCGGGGAGCTGTTTTTT.

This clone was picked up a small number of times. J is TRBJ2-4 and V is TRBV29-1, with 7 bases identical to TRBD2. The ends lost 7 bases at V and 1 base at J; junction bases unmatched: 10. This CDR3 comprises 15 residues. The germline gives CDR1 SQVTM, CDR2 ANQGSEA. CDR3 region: CSAGVWRGAKNIQYF. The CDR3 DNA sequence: TGCAGCGCAGGCGTGTGGCGGGGGGCCAAAAACATTCAGTACTTC.

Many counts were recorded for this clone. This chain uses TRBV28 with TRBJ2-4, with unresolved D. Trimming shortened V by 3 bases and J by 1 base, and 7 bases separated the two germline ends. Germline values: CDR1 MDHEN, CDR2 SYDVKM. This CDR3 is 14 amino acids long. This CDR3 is CASSFTFAKNIQYF. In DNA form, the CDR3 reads TGTGCCAGCAGTTTTACTTTTGCCAAAAACATTCAGTACTTC.

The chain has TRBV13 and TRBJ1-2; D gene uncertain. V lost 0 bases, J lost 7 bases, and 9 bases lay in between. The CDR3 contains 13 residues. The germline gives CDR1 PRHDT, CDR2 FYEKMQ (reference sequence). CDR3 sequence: CASSLGATGGYTF. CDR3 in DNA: TGTGCCAGCAGCTTAGGGGCCACGGGTGGCTACACCTTC.

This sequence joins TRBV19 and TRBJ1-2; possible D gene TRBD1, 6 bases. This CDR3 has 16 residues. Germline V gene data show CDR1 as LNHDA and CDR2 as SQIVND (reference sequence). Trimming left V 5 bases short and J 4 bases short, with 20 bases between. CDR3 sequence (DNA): TGTGCCAGTAGTGTTTCAGGGGTAGTCGGGGTCTATGGCTACACCTTC. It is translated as CASSVSGVVGVYGYTF.

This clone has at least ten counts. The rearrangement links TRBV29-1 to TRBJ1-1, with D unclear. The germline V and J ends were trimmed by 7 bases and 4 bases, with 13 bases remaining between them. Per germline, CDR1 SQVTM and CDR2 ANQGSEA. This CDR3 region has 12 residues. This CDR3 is CSGGRSSTEAFF. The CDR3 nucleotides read TGCAGCGGTGGCAGGTCCAGCACTGAAGCTTTCTTT. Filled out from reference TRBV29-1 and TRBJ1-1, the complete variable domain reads SAVISQKPSRDICQRGTSLTIQCQVDSQVTMMFWYRQQPGQSLTLIATANQGSEATYESGFVIDKFPISRPNLTFSTLTVSNMSPEDSSIYLCSGGRSSTEAFFGQGTRLTVV.

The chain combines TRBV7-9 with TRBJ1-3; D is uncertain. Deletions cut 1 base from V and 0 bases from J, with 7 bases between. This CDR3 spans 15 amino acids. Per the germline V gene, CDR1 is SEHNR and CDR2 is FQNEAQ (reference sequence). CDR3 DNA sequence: TGTGCCAGCAGCTTAGGGACGGCCTCTGGAAACACCATATATTTT. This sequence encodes CASSLGTASGNTIYF.

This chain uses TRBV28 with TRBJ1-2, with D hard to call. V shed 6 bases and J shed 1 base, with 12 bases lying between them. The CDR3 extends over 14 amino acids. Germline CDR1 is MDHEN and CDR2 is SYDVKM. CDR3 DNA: TGTGCCAGCAGCCTCGCCCGACTTAACTATGGCTACACCTTC. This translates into CASSLARLNYGYTF.

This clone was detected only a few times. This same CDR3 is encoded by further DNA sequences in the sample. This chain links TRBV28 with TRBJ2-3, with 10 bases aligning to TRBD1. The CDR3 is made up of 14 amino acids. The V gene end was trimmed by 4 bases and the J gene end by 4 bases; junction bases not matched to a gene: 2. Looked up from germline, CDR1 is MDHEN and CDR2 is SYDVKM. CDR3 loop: CASSSGQGPDTQYF. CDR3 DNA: TGTGCCAGCAGTTCGGGACAGGGGCCAGATACGCAGTATTTT.